This TCR beta chain is from a study of blood T cell repertoires in COVID-19. Looking at the study overall: The cDNA or gDNA used as material had been derived from T cells, B-cell-depleted T cells, or PBMCs.

The CDR3 extends over 14 amino acids. The ends lost 4 bases at V and 6 bases at J; junction bases unmatched: 3. CDR1 is SGHTA and CDR2 is FQGTGA in the germline V gene. Original processing notes: Scientists estimated how many nucleated cells there were by amplifying reference gene primers. This table comes from immunoSEQ multiplex PCR, and its TCRdb copy is limited to in-frame clones, with some not included. The DNA gave D and trimming, while V, J and clone size come from that table. The sample holds about 29,000 clones, roughly nine tenths seen once. The gene calls are TRBV7-3 and TRBJ2-1; 10 positions match TRBD1. The TCR comes from a human donor with active COVID-19. The donor label of this sample is uncertain. The source material was peripheral blood. The CDR3 DNA sequence: TGTGCCAGCAGCTCCGGGACAGGGGCCAATGAGCAGTTCTTC. This codes for CASSSGTGANEQFF.